This is a list of T cell receptor beta chains from one sample in a study of monozygotic twins with inflammatory bowel disease. TCRdb processed the 5' RACE reads again and assigns one entry to each CDR3 protein, with no DNA. There are approximately 390,000 distinct CDR3 sequences in the sample, with approximately 2.3% held by the top ten. Source material: blood. All receptors come from a human donor with ulcerative colitis or Crohn's disease, or a healthy co-twin of an affected twin (not recorded which). Each CDR3 is given with its conserved first and last residue.

TRBJ1-1,TRBV5-1,CASSLEQGYTEAFF
TRBJ2-7,TRBV7-9,CASSLGTGTGIYEQYF
TRBJ2-7,TRBV5-1,CASSFGQAYEQYF
TRBJ2-7,TRBV10-3,CAISEGYEQYF
TRBJ1-3,TRBV20-1,CSAREGERGNTIYF
TRBJ1-2,TRBV5-1,CASSLQDSNYGYTF
TRBJ2-7,TRBV20-1,CSASGQSSYEQYF
TRBJ1-5,TRBV28,CATNGWEGNQPQHF
TRBJ2-1,TRBV7-9,CASSATTSGGGDEQFF
TRBJ2-7,TRBV7-6,CASSLAPRTGGVYEQYF
TRBJ2-1,TRBV12-5,CASGKERGTEQFF
TRBJ1-3,TRBV24-1,CATSDLRGNTIYF
TRBJ2-7,TRBV5-1,CASSLVVEGSPYEQYF
TRBJ1-4,TRBV19,CASSRDRAAVEEKLFF
TRBJ2-7,TRBV18,CASSDVGVWATLPKYEQYF
TRBJ2-1,TRBV19,CASSLQGPEQFF
TRBJ2-1,TRBV5-4,CASSIPGQIYNEQFF